The present TCR beta chain was sequenced within a study of cytomegalovirus exposure and HLA in healthy donors. Whole-study results and caveats: The presence/absence work took it that sequencing depth was about the same across donors. Some segments of the V type, notably TRBV6-2 and TRBV6-3, were excluded as indistinguishable. Reportedly, TCR beta sequences accurately predicted HLA-A and HLA-B alleles in most subjects.

V gave up 3 bases and J gave up 3 bases, with 15 bases separating them. The CDR3 length is 15 residues. The germline V gene encodes CDR1 MNHNS and CDR2 SASEGT. With regard to this clone: Its specificity is unknown.

Regarding donors, all were healthy bone marrow donors. The PCR employed 60 Vbeta primers together with 13 Jbeta primers. Sequencing used immunoSEQ multiplex PCR; TCRdb keeps in-frame clones, though not all of them. The table lists about 140,000 clones, around three quarters of them singletons. This TCR was sampled from a man between 18 and 35 years old in good health and CMV-seronegative. The sample comprised PBMCs. This chain links TRBV6-1 with TRBJ2-7; D is unresolved. CDR3 amino acids: CASSDGVGRIYEQYF. DNA for the CDR3: TGTGCCAGCAGTGACGGCGTCGGCAGGATCTACGAGCAGTACTTC.